The TCR beta chain under discussion was sequenced for a study of cytomegalovirus exposure and HLA in healthy donors. Overall study context: The 95 to 150 validation repertoires were produced on the same platform as the approximately 670 repertoires of the first cohort. This was reported in a later analysis.

Here immunoSEQ multiplex PCR was the method, and the copy in TCRdb shows in-frame clones only, minus some. The sample records 65,000 or so clones, about 94% being singletons. Germline values: CDR1 MNHEY, CDR2 SMNVEV (reference sequence). The CDR3 length is 17 residues. V lost 5 bases and J lost 1, with 18 bases in between. Sequenced material: PBMCs. This rearrangement joins TRBV27 to TRBJ1-5; D gene unclear. This TCR was recovered from a man aged 18 to 35 in good health and CMV-seropositive. The CDR3 region is CASSLIYDTRSNQPQHF. CDR3 DNA: TGTGCCAGCAGTCTCATCTACGATACGAGGAGCAATCAGCCCCAGCATTTT.